This TCR beta chain was retrieved from a study of naive and memory T cell subsets. Overall study findings and caveats: Both skin biopsy types reportedly yielded TCRs, tuberculin sites far more. More TCRs at tuberculin sites were read as hypersensitivity T cell infiltration. Potentially, T cell activation and differentiation skew this RNA-based measurement.

Treatment: skin biopsy from PPD injection site in Mantoux-positive individual. The library had UMIs added by 3' ligation of an oligonucleotide to TCR cDNA. Tuberculin skin test biopsies were taken where PPD was injected in Mantoux-positive people. This clonotype appeared many times. Antigen: not known. The SP2 primer and nested alpha and beta constant region primers amplified ligated cDNA in four rounds. TCRdb re-analysed the UMI-ligation and nested PCR reads in MiXCR, keeping a single row per CDR3 protein. The table has about 24,000 distinct CDR3 sequences, around 6% seen once. This sequence originates from an adult in good health. Sequencing used skin, obtained from a tuberculin skin test site.

CDR3 in amino acids: CASSPNSGSRIEQYF. The CDR3 coding sequence is TGTGCCAGCAGCCCCAATAGCGGGAGTCGAATCGAGCAGTACTTC. V gene TRBV7-6 combines with J gene TRBJ2-7; 9 bases are a match to TRBD2. The germline V gene has CDR1 SGHVS and CDR2 FNYEAQ. V dropped 5 bases and J dropped 6; count of bases not matched to a gene: 11. The CDR3 has 15 amino acids.